This T cell receptor (beta chain) appears in the sequencing data of a study of shared clonotypes between healthy human individuals. Study-level points and caveats: Only blood was sampled, and tissue TCR repertoires likely differ from blood ones. Clonotype sharing among donors likely depends on sequencing depth. Unshared clonotypes carried lower generation probabilities than those common to all four donors.

Trimming left V 0 bases short and J 2 bases short, with 8 bases between. CDR3 length: 14 amino acids. Looked up from germline, CDR1 is MGHRA and CDR2 is YSYEKL. In regard to this clone: What it recognizes is unknown. Other DNA sequences in the sample encode the same CDR3.

Terminally differentiated effector memory CD45RA+ cells were left out of the naive CD8 fraction, which was CD45RO-negative and positively selected for CCR7. Sorted-subset replicate PCRs used 150 to 200 ng DNA, some 31,000 T cell genomes. Generated by immunoSEQ multiplex PCR, the TCRdb table keeps only in-frame clones and is missing some. The table lists about 580,000 clones, nearly 98% of them singletons, with 0.3% in the top ten. Material for sequencing was naive CD8+ T cells sorted from blood. The chain links TRBV4-1 to TRBJ2-7; D unresolved. This receptor was obtained from a young man in good health. In DNA, the CDR3 is TGCGCCAGCAGCCAAGAAGGACGGGCCTACGAGCAGTACTTC. It is translated as CASSQEGRAYEQYF.